Listed here are 28 T cell receptor beta chains from one sample, sequenced in a study of T cell changes during pregnancy in multiple sclerosis. The protocol was immunoSEQ multiplex PCR, while the TCRdb copy is restricted to in-frame clones and leaves out a portion. The sample holds about 60,000 clones; roughly nine tenths are singletons and the top ten take just over 0.85%. The sequencing here drew on peripheral blood, taken before pregnancy. These TCRs come from a female donor with multiple sclerosis, enrolled in a pregnancy study.

The rearrangement links TRBV6-6 to TRBJ2-7; D remains unclear. Germline CDR1 MNHNY, CDR2 SVGAGI (reference sequence). CDR3 length: 16 amino acids. The V end was cut by 0 bases, the J end by 0 bases, with 12 bases between. The CDR3 protein is CASSYSLAITSYEQYF. In DNA, the CDR3 is TGTGCCAGCAGTTACTCGTTAGCCATCACCTCCTACGAGCAGTACTTC.

This chain uses TRBV18 with TRBJ2-3; TRBD1 matches 8 bases. J gave up 3 bases and V 5 bases, and 7 bases lay outside the gene matches. CDR1 and CDR2 (germline): KGHSH, LQKENI. There are 15 residues in the CDR3. The DNA for the CDR3 is TGTGCCAGCTCAACCCGGACAGGGAGTACAGATACGCAGTATTTT. Translating it yields CASSTRTGSTDTQYF.

This sequence joins TRBV7-2 and TRBJ1-2; D gene unclear. From germline, CDR1 is SGHTA and CDR2 FQGNSA. Trimming shortened V by 0 bases and J by 2 bases, and 13 bases separated the two germline ends. The CDR3 totals 16 residues. The CDR3 nucleotides read TGTGCCAGCAGCTTAGCGAACGGTACTAAAAACTATGGCTACACCTTC. It is translated as CASSLANGTKNYGYTF. The full variable domain, completed using reference TRBV7-2 and TRBJ1-2, is GAGVSQSPSNKVTEKGKDVELRCDPISGHTALYWYRQSLGQGLEFLIYFQGNSAPDKSGLPSDRFSAERTGGSVSTLTIQRTQQEDSAVYLCASSLANGTKNYGYTFGSGTRLTVV.

The chain employs TRBV7-9 and TRBJ1-2; no reliable D call. Germline assignment: CDR1 SEHNR and CDR2 FQNEAQ (reference sequence). The CDR3 spans 12 residues. The V end lost 5 bases, the J end lost 8 bases, and 12 bases lay between the germline ends. The CDR3 coding sequence is TGTGCCAGCAGCCCCGAAACGAGAGGCTACACCTTC. It specifies CASSPETRGYTF. The full variable domain, with the rest looked up from reference TRBV7-9 and TRBJ1-2, is DTGVSQNPRHKITKRGQNVTFRCDPISEHNRLYWYRQTLGQGPEFLTYFQNEAQLEKSRLLSDRFSAERPKGSFSTLEIQRTEQGDSAMYLCASSPETRGYTFGSGTRLTVV.

The chain uses TRBV7-3 and TRBJ2-6; D unresolved. Germline-derived CDR1 and CDR2 are SGHTA and FQGTGA. The CDR3 sequence is 18 residues long. The V and J ends lost 5 bases and 0 bases respectively, with 17 bases between them. CDR3 DNA: TGTGCCAGCAGCCCTACAGTCCCTCCTCTCTCTGGGGCCAACGTCCTGACTTTC. Translation: CASSPTVPPLSGANVLTF.

CDR3 amino acids: CASRPTGRTNEKLFF. The DNA of the CDR3 is TGTGCCAGCAGACCGACAGGGCGGACTAATGAAAAACTGTTTTTT. This rearrangement joins TRBV7-2 to TRBJ1-4, with 7 bases lining up with TRBD1. This CDR3 spans 15 amino acids. The V gene end was trimmed by 6 bases and the J gene end by 2 bases; junction bases not matched to a gene: 6. The germline gives CDR1 SGHTA, CDR2 FQGNSA.

V is TRBV30 and J is TRBJ1-3, with D tentatively TRBD1 (6 bases). This CDR3 spans 15 amino acids. V lost 3 bases to trimming and J lost 2 bases, with 14 bases between them. Germline V gene lookup returns CDR1 GTSNPN and CDR2 SVGIG (reference sequence). The CDR3 bases are TGTGCCTGGAGGGACACAAGGACAGCTGGAAACACCATATATTTT. Residues: CAWRDTRTAGNTIYF.

J is TRBJ1-1 and V is TRBV29-1, with a tentative D call TRBD1 (5 bases). CDR3 length: 13 residues. Trimming left V 5 bases short and J 4 bases short, with 14 bases between. In germline, CDR1 is SQVTM, CDR2 ANQGSEA. The CDR3: CSVLAGRFTEAFF. CDR3 bases: TGCAGCGTTCTCGCAGGGCGATTCACTGAAGCTTTCTTT.

This chain joins TRBV5-4 and TRBJ1-4; weak D call: TRBD1 (6 bases). The V gene's germline CDR1 is SGHNT and CDR2 YYREEE (reference sequence). The CDR3 loop spans 15 amino acids. Trimming shortened V by 0 bases and J by 3 bases, and 9 bases separated the two germline ends. The CDR3 here is CASSLAGVANEKLFF. DNA of the CDR3: TGTGCCAGCAGCTTGGCAGGGGTCGCTAATGAAAAACTGTTTTTT.

The gene calls are TRBV25-1 and TRBJ2-7; TRBD1 agrees at 10 bases. This CDR3 is built from 14 residues. The germline CDR1 and CDR2 sequences are MGHDK and SYGVNS. J lost 5 bases, V lost 6 bases, and 7 bases had no gene match. In DNA form, the CDR3 reads TGTGCCAGCAGCTACGGGACAGGGGTGGACGAGCAGTACTTC. Amino acids: CASSYGTGVDEQYF.

The chain links TRBV7-6 to TRBJ2-1; D may be TRBD1 (6 bases). V was pared by 4 bases and J by 8 bases, with 18 bases between. The CDR3 sequence is 15 residues long. Germline CDR1 SGHVS, CDR2 FNYEAQ. CDR3 sequence (DNA): TGTGCCAGCAGCTCTTTCGCAGGGGATGTCGATGAGCAGTTCTTC. It codes for CASSSFAGDVDEQFF.

This clone was seen a handful of times. The J gene is TRBJ1-1, the V gene TRBV20-1; D is perhaps TRBD1 (5 bases). Germline V lookup: CDR1 DFQATT, CDR2 SNEGSKA (reference sequence). The CDR3 has 11 residues. V shed 2 bases and J shed 6 bases, with 7 bases lying between them. CDR3: CSARRGAEAFF. The CDR3 nucleotides are TGCAGTGCTAGAAGGGGCGCTGAAGCTTTCTTT.

J is TRBJ2-1 and V is TRBV7-9; maybe TRBD2 (5 bases). Germline CDR1 is SEHNR and CDR2 is FQNEAQ (reference sequence). The CDR3 runs to 16 residues. V dropped 4 bases and J dropped 3 bases, with 16 bases sitting between them. This CDR3 reads CASSSEARVFYNEQFF. In DNA, the CDR3 is TGTGCCAGCAGCTCGGAGGCAAGGGTCTTCTACAATGAGCAGTTCTTC.

The chain carries TRBV6-5 and TRBJ2-1; TRBD1 matches at 10 bases. Germline V gene sequence: CDR1 MNHEY, CDR2 SVGAGI. CDR3 size: 15 residues. With 7 bases clipped from V and 9 bases from J, the junction kept 12 bases outside the gene matches. CDR3 in DNA: TGTGCCAGCACCGCGGGACAGGGGAGGTTCCGTGAGCAGTTCTTC. Amino acids: CASTAGQGRFREQFF.

This clone was recorded once. The chain combines TRBV4-3 with TRBJ1-5; D remains unclear. The CDR3 loop spans 13 amino acids. Germline V gene data show CDR1 as LGHNA and CDR2 as YSLEER. Trimming took off 1 base at V and 4 bases at J, with 5 bases between the two ends. The CDR3 here is CASSQGGNQPQHF. The CDR3 coding sequence is TGCGCCAGCAGCCAAGGCGGTAATCAGCCCCAGCATTTT.

This chain links TRBV7-2 with TRBJ1-3; D is undetermined. The CDR3 consists of 14 residues. Trimming took 5 bases from V and 2 from J, leaving 10 bases between them. Germline-derived CDR1 and CDR2 are SGHTA and FQGNSA. CDR3 sequence (DNA): TGTGCCAGCAGCGGTCAGAGGGCTGGAAACACCATATATTTT. Translated: CASSGQRAGNTIYF.

This chain uses TRBV5-1 with TRBJ2-7; tentative D call: TRBD2 (6 bases). The germline CDR1 and CDR2 sequences are SGHRS and YFSETQ. CDR3 length: 15 amino acids. V was trimmed by 4 bases and J by 0 bases, leaving 14 bases between them. CDR3 residues: CASSLVRESSYEQYF. CDR3 sequence (DNA): TGCGCCAGCAGCCTCGTCCGGGAGAGCTCCTACGAGCAGTACTTC.

The genes are TRBV9 and TRBJ2-6; 8 bases align to TRBD2. The V gene end was trimmed by 0 bases and the J gene end by 0 bases; junction bases not matched to a gene: 2. Germline loops: CDR1 SGDLS, CDR2 YYNGEE. This CDR3 has 17 residues. The CDR3 DNA sequence: TGTGCCAGCAGCGTAGCACTAGCGGCCTCTGGGGCCAACGTCCTGACTTTC. Its protein is CASSVALAASGANVLTF.

The chain recombines TRBV29-1 with TRBJ2-7; 10 positions agree with TRBD1. Trimming cost V 4 bases and J 3 bases; bases outside gene matches: 9. CDR1 and CDR2 (germline): SQVTM, ANQGSEA. There are 15 residues in the CDR3. DNA of the CDR3: TGCAGCGTTGGGCCCCAAGACAGGGGGCTCTACGAGCAGTACTTC. Amino acids: CSVGPQDRGLYEQYF.

The V gene is TRBV4-1, the J gene TRBJ1-2; tentative D call: TRBD1 (5 bases). Germline values: CDR1 MGHRA, CDR2 YSYEKL. The CDR3 runs to 15 residues. V was cut by 5 bases and J by 2 bases, with 15 bases left in between. In DNA form, the CDR3 reads TGCGCCAGCAGCATTCGGACGGAGGGGAACTATGGCTACACCTTC. It is translated as CASSIRTEGNYGYTF.

Written as DNA, the CDR3 is TGTGCCAGTAGGACGACAGGGTACTATGAAGCTTTCTTT. It encodes CASRTTGYYEAFF. The chain carries TRBV19 and TRBJ1-1; TRBD1 matches at 7 bases. The V gene's germline CDR1 is LNHDA and CDR2 SQIVND (reference sequence). The J segment lost 7 bases and the V segment lost 6 bases, leaving 8 bases of the junction unmatched. This CDR3 has 13 residues.

The J gene is TRBJ1-2, the V gene TRBV27; 7 positions match TRBD1. V shed 0 bases, J shed 5 bases, and the junction held 6 bases outside the gene matches. The CDR3 covers 15 residues. Germline CDR1 reads MNHEY; CDR2 reads SMNVEV (reference sequence). The CDR3 DNA sequence: TGTGCCAGCAGTTTATCGGCAGGGGGGTTTTATGGCTACACCTTC. The encoded protein is CASSLSAGGFYGYTF.

The V call is TRBV6-6, the J call TRBJ1-5; no firm D call. V lost 7 bases and J lost 0, with 10 bases in between. Germline values: CDR1 MNHNY, CDR2 SVGAGI (reference sequence). The CDR3 extends over 14 amino acids. In DNA form, the CDR3 reads TGTGCCAGCACTGGGCAGTATAGCAATCAGCCCCAGCATTTT. It is translated as CASTGQYSNQPQHF.

The rearrangement links TRBV7-8 to TRBJ1-1; 7 bases line up with TRBD1. Trimming at V came to 5 bases and at J to 2 bases, leaving 8 bases not matched to a gene. Germline-derived CDR1 and CDR2 are SGHVS and FQNEAQ. The CDR3 is 15 amino acids. The CDR3 protein is CASSLLGGGNTEAFF. The CDR3 region has the DNA TGTGCCAGCAGCCTCCTAGGGGGCGGCAACACTGAAGCTTTCTTT.

The V gene is TRBV12-5, the J gene TRBJ2-2; D is undetermined. This CDR3 contains 16 residues. Germline CDR1 LGHNT, CDR2 FRNRAP. The V end lost 0 bases, the J end lost 2 bases, and 10 bases lay between the germline ends. The CDR3 here is CASGLVPRLNTGELFF. The CDR3, as DNA: TGTGCTAGTGGTTTGGTACCCAGGCTTAACACCGGGGAGCTGTTTTTT.

The gene calls are TRBV30 and TRBJ1-3, with a tentative D call TRBD1 (6 bases). Trimming removed 6 bases from V and 0 bases from J, with 21 bases in between. Germline V lookup: CDR1 GTSNPN, CDR2 SVGIG (reference sequence). There are 17 residues in the CDR3. CDR3 loop: CACNTGIPSSSGNTIYF. The DNA of the CDR3 is TGTGCCTGTAATACAGGGATCCCCTCATCCTCTGGAAACACCATATATTTT.

The genes are TRBV9 and TRBJ2-7; D perhaps matches TRBD1 (6 bases). Trimming removed 4 bases from V and 3 bases from J, with 14 bases in between. This CDR3 is 14 amino acids long. Germline-derived CDR1 and CDR2 are SGDLS and YYNGEE. The DNA of the CDR3 is TGTGCCAGCAGCCCCTCACAGGGTCTCTACGAGCAGTACTTC. Translation gives CASSPSQGLYEQYF.

The chain joins TRBV6-6 to TRBJ2-7; 7 bases are shared with TRBD1. CDR3 length equals 15 residues. Germline V gives CDR1 MNHNY, CDR2 SVGAGI (reference sequence). J was trimmed by 1 base and V by 5 bases; bases with no gene match: 8. The CDR3 is CASSLDRAPSYEQYF. CDR3 sequence (DNA): TGTGCCAGCAGTCTCGACAGGGCCCCTTCCTACGAGCAGTACTTC.